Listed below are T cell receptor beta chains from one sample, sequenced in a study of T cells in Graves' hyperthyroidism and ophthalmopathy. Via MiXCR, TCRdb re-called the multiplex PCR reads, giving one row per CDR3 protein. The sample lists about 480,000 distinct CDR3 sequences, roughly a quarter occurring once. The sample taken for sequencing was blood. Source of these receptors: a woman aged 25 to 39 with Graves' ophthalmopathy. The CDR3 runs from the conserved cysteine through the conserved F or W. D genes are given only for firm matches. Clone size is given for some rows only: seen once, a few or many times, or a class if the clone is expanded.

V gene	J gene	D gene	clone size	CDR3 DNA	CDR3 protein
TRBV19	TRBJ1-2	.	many	TGTGCCTGCATGGGAGGGACTGGCTACACCTTC	CACMGGTGYTF
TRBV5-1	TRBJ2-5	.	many	TGCGCCAGCAGCTTTCGGGACGTAGGAGAGACCCAGTACTTC	CASSFRDVGETQYF
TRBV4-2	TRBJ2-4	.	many	TGTGCCAGCAGCCAACGGGACTGGAGGGACATTCAGTACTTC	CASSQRDWRDIQYF
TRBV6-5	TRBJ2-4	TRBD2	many	TGTGCCAGCAGTTACTCGATGACTAGCGGGGGGGTTGACATTCAGTACTTC	CASSYSMTSGGVDIQYF
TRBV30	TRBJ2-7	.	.	TGTGCCTGGAGTACCCGGGCCTACGAGCAGTACTTC	CAWSTRAYEQYF
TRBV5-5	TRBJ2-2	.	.	TGTGCCAGCAGCTTGGAAGCCCCAGCGAACACCGGGGAGCTGTTTTTT	CASSLEAPANTGELFF
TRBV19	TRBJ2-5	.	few	TGTGCCGGTAGTATAGACAGGCTTCAAGAGACCCAGTACTTC	CAGSIDRLQETQYF
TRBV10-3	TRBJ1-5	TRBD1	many	TGTGCCATCAGCAGTCACAGGGGGCCACGTCAGCCCCAGCATTTT	CAISSHRGPRQPQHF
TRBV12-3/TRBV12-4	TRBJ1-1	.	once	TGTGCCAGCAGTTATTTCCCCACTGAAGCTTTCTTT	CASSYFPTEAFF
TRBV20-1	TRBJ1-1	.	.	TGCAGTGCTAGAGATAGGCCCAGGGGTGAAGCTTTCTTT	CSARDRPRGEAFF
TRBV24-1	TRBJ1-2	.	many	TGTGCCACCAGTGATCAGGGTTTTGGCTATGGCTACACCTTC	CATSDQGFGYGYTF
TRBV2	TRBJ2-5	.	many	TGTGCCAGCAATTGGGAAGAGACCCAGTACTTC	CASNWEETQYF
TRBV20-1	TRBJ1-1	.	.	TGCAGTGCGGTGGACGGTAGAAACACTGAAGCTTTCTTT	CSAVDGRNTEAFF
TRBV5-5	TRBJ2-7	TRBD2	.	TGTGCCAGCAGAAGCGGGGCCCTGAGCTCCTACGAGCAGTACTTC	CASRSGALSSYEQYF
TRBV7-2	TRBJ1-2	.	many	TGTGCCAGCAGCTTAGACGGATTTAACTATGGCTACACCTTC	CASSLDGFNYGYTF
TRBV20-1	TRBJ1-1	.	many	TGCAGTGCTAGACCGCCCAGTGGGGGGGACACTGAAGCTTTCTTT	CSARPPSGGDTEAFF
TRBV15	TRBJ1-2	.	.	TGTGCCACCAGCAGAGAGGGGGCAGACGGGGGCTACACCTTC	CATSREGADGGYTF
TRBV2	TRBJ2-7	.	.	TGTGCCATCAGAACTAGCCTTACCCGTTCCTACGAGCAGTACTTC	CAIRTSLTRSYEQYF
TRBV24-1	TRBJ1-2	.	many	TGTGCCACCAGCGACGGGGACTATGGCTACACCTTC	CATSDGDYGYTF
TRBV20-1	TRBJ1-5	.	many	TGCAGTGCCCCTGGGACTACGGCTCAGCCCCAGCATTTT	CSAPGTTAQPQHF
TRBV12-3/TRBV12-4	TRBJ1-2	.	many	TGTGCCAGCAGTTTTGAGTCGGGTCCCTATGGCTACACCTTC	CASSFESGPYGYTF
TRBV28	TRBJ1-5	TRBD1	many	TGTGCCAGCAGCACTCCCGACGACAGGGGCAATCAGCCCCAGCATTTT	CASSTPDDRGNQPQHF
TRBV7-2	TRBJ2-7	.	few	TGTGCCAGCAGCTACCGCGAAGGATACGAGCAGTACTTC	CASSYREGYEQYF
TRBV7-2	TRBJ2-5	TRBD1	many	TGTGCCAGCAGCTCGCGGACAGGGAGAGAGACCCAGTACTTC	CASSSRTGRETQYF
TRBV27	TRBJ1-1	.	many	TGTGCCAGCAGTTTTTCTGGCCAACGGGCGTTCACTGAAGCTTTCTTT	CASSFSGQRAFTEAFF
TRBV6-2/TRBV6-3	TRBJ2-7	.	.	TGTGCCAGCAGTTACATAACGGGACTTCAGAGATACGAGCAGTACTTC	CASSYITGLQRYEQYF
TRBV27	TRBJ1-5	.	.	TGTGCCAGCAGTTTATACGCACCAGGGGAATGGGGTCAGCCCCAGCATTTT	CASSLYAPGEWGQPQHF
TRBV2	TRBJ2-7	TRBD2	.	TGTGCCAGCAGTGAAGAGCGGGGGTGGGGCGAGCAGTACTTC	CASSEERGWGEQYF
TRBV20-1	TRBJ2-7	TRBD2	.	TGCAGTGCTAGTGTGGGAGCGGGGACCTACGAGCAGTACTTC	CSASVGAGTYEQYF
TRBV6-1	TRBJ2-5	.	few	TGTGCCAGCAGCGGCGGATTAAGACAAGAGACCCAGTACTTC	CASSGGLRQETQYF
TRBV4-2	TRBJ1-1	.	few	TGTGCCAGCAGCCAAGACGGTCGGGGCAACACTGAAGCTTTCTTT	CASSQDGRGNTEAFF
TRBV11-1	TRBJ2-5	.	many	TGTGCCAGCAGCTTAGGTTACGGGGGCTGGGTTGAAGAGACCCAGTACTTC	CASSLGYGGWVEETQYF
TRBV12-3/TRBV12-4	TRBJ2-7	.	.	TGTGCCAGTTCAACAGGGTTTGGCGAGCAGTACTTC	CASSTGFGEQYF
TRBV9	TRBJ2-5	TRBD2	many	TGTGCCAGCAGCGTCGGTACGGGGGGGCATCGGGAGACCCAGTACTTC	CASSVGTGGHRETQYF
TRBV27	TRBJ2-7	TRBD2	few	TGTGCCAGCTCATCAACTAGCGCCTCCTACGAGCAGTACTTC	CASSSTSASYEQYF
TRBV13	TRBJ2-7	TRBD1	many	TGTGCCAGCAGCTTAGGTGGGACAGGGATTGTCGAGCAGTACTTC	CASSLGGTGIVEQYF
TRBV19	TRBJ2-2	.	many	TGTGCCAGTAGGGACTTGAACACCGGGGAGCTGTTTTTT	CASRDLNTGELFF
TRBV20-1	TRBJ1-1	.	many	TGCAGTGCGCCCCATGCCAGGGTGAACACTGAAGCTTTCTTT	CSAPHARVNTEAFF
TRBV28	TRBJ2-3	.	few	TGTGCCAGCAGTTTATGGGGGGAAGATACGCAGTATTTT	CASSLWGEDTQYF
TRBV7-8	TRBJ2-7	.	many	TGTGCCAGCAGCTTAGAGAACTTATCCTACGAGCAGTACTTC	CASSLENLSYEQYF
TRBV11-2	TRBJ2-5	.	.	TGTGCCAGCAGCTTAGATTATTGGGGGGAAGAGACCCAGTACTTC	CASSLDYWGEETQYF
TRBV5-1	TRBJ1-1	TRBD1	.	TGCGCCAGCAGCTTCAGCCGGACAGGGGAGAACACTGAAGCTTTCTTT	CASSFSRTGENTEAFF
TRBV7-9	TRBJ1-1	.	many	TGTGCCACCACCACCTCTGAAGCTTTCTTT	CATTTSEAFF
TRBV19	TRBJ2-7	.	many	TGTGCCAGTAGTCGTGCAGAAGCTCGGGAGCAGTACTTC	CASSRAEAREQYF
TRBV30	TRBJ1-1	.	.	TGTGCCTGGAGTCGGGGAACACAAATGAACACTGAAGCTTTCTTT	CAWSRGTQMNTEAFF
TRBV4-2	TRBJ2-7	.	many	TGTGCCAGCAGCCAAGATCCAAGGCCCTCCTACGAGCAGTACTTC	CASSQDPRPSYEQYF
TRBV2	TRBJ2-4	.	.	TGTGCCGGCCGGAGGATCCGGGCAGCCAAAAACATTCAGTACTTC	CAGRRIRAAKNIQYF
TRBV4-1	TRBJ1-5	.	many	TGCGCCAGCGGGAGACAGCTCAATCAGCCCCAGCATTTT	CASGRQLNQPQHF